One sample yielded the 3 T cell receptor beta chains listed below, sequenced in a study of CD8+ T cells in alopecia areata. Treatment in this sample: oral pan-JAK inhibitor, 5-10 mg twice daily. cDNA reverse transcribed from extracted RNA served as the sequencing template. Libraries were prepared by immunoSEQ multiplex PCR; TCRdb keeps only in-frame clonotypes and omits some of them. The table shows 150,000 to 200,000 clones, with approximately 67% occurring only once. The sample in question was CD4+ T cells sorted from blood, obtained between weeks 47 and 50, from a patient treated with tofacitinib. Source of these receptors: a human donor with alopecia areata.

The chain carries TRBV11-2 and TRBJ2-7; 9 nucleotides agree with TRBD1. The CDR3 contains 14 residues. Per germline, CDR1 SGHAT and CDR2 FQNNGV. V was clipped by 5 bases and J by 2 bases; unmatched bases: 4. The CDR3 DNA reads as TGTGCCAGCAGCCCCGGGACAGGGACCTACGAGCAGTACTTC. It translates to CASSPGTGTYEQYF.

This clone was counted once. This chain connects TRBV7-2 to TRBJ2-2, with no clear D. CDR3 size: 14 residues. CDR1 SGHTA and CDR2 FQGNSA come from the germline V gene. V was trimmed by 1 base and J by 4 bases, leaving 7 bases between them. CDR3 DNA sequence: TGTGCCAGCAGCTTAGTGCCAACCACCGGGGAGCTGTTTTTT. Translating gives CASSLVPTTGELFF.

The table lists this clone with a count of one. The same CDR3 arises from other DNA sequences in this sample as well. The V gene is TRBV29-1, the J gene TRBJ2-3; D not resolved. CDR3 length: 13 residues. Trimming shortened V by 3 bases and J by 2 bases, and 9 bases separated the two germline ends. CDR1 and CDR2 (germline): SQVTM, ANQGSEA. CDR3 residues: CSVDSGSTDTQYF. The CDR3 bases are TGCAGCGTTGATTCTGGGTCCACAGATACGCAGTATTTT.